The 30 T cell receptor beta chains below come from one sample, sequenced in a study of T cells in Graves' hyperthyroidism and ophthalmopathy. TCR beta CDR3 sequences were amplified from RNA transcripts. The HTBI primer set was used in a first-round RT-PCR of the TCR CDR3. TCRdb recomputed calls from the multiplex PCR reads with MiXCR, one row per CDR3 protein. The data show approximately 710,000 distinct CDR3 sequences, 15% to 20% seen once. Source material: blood. The source is a middle-aged man with Graves' hyperthyroidism.

The chain is built from TRBV29-1 and TRBJ2-3; TRBD2 agrees at 8 bases. With V trimmed by 8 bases and J by 6 bases, 4 bases remained unmatched. This CDR3 has 11 amino acids. From germline, CDR1 is SQVTM and CDR2 ANQGSEA. Here the CDR3 DNA reads TGCAGCTTAGCTAGCGGGGATACGCAGTATTTT. Its translation: CSLASGDTQYF.

This clonotype was counted a few times. The rearrangement links TRBV24-1 to TRBJ2-7; 12 bases line up with TRBD1. This CDR3 has 16 residues. Germline V gene data show CDR1 as KGHDR and CDR2 as SFDVKD. The trim removed 5 bases at V and 5 bases at J, leaving 9 bases unmatched. CDR3 DNA: TGTGCCACCAGTGCCAGAAAAGGGACAGGGGGCGACGAGCAGTACTTC. Translating it yields CATSARKGTGGDEQYF.

This clonotype has at least ten counts. This chain connects TRBV27 to TRBJ2-1; the match to TRBD1 covers 7 bases. V was pared by 5 bases and J by 6 bases, with 7 bases of the junction left unmatched. The germline V gene encodes CDR1 MNHEY and CDR2 SMNVEV (reference sequence). The CDR3 is 14 amino acids. This CDR3 reads CASSTNPGGNEQFF. CDR3 in DNA: TGTGCCAGCAGTACCAACCCAGGGGGCAATGAGCAGTTCTTC.

The V gene is TRBV15, the J gene TRBJ2-2; D perhaps matches TRBD2 (5 bases). Between the trimmed V and J ends, which lost 5 bases and 4 bases, there was a span of 14 bases. Germline lookup yields CDR1 LNHNV and CDR2 YYDKDF (reference sequence). The CDR3 has 15 residues. Written as DNA, the CDR3 is TGTGCCACCAGCCTCGGGCTAGCAGCCACCGGGGAGCTGTTTTTT. Residues: CATSLGLAATGELFF.

This clonotype was found many times. In DNA, the CDR3 is TGTGCCAGCAGTTACCCGGGACTAGCGGGAGGGAACACCGGGGAGCTGTTTTTT. It specifies CASSYPGLAGGNTGELFF. V gene TRBV6-2 or TRBV6-3 combines with J gene TRBJ2-2; 15 bases are shared with TRBD2. Germline CDR1 and CDR2: MNHEY and SVGEGT. V shed 2 bases, J shed 1 base, and the junction held 2 bases outside the gene matches. The CDR3 spans 18 residues.

The chain is built from TRBV6-1 and TRBJ2-3; D may be TRBD1 or TRBD2 (6 bases each). This CDR3 contains 13 residues. Germline V gives CDR1 MNHNS, CDR2 SASEGT. Deletions cut 6 bases from V and 5 bases from J, with 12 bases between. In DNA, the CDR3 is TGTGCCAGCAGCGGGGGCTGGGGAGATACGCAGTATTTT. Protein: CASSGGWGDTQYF.

V gene TRBV9 combines with J gene TRBJ1-2; no firm D call. The V end lost 1 base, the J end lost 2 bases, and 9 bases lay between the germline ends. Per the germline V gene, CDR1 is SGDLS and CDR2 is YYNGEE. The CDR3 spans 14 residues. CDR3 protein: CASSVSRGNYGYTF. Here the CDR3 DNA reads TGTGCCAGCAGCGTATCGAGAGGGAACTATGGCTACACCTTC.

This clonotype was detected many times. V is TRBV7-2 and J is TRBJ2-2, with TRBD2 matching over 8 bases. Germline-derived CDR1 and CDR2 are SGHTA and FQGNSA. Trimming took 2 bases from V and 11 from J; bases not matched to a gene: 4. This CDR3 comprises 13 residues. The CDR3 DNA is TGTGCCAGCAGCTTATCAGCGGGAGACGAGCTGTTTTTT. This gives the protein CASSLSAGDELFF.

The chain joins TRBV28 to TRBJ1-2; D not certain. The germline V gene encodes CDR1 MDHEN and CDR2 SYDVKM. V lost 3 bases and J 8 bases, leaving 25 bases between the germline ends. The CDR3 is made up of 17 amino acids. The CDR3 DNA is TGTGCCAGCAGTTTCGTCAGAATCGGTTTGAGCGGACGGGGCTACACCTTC. This translates into CASSFVRIGLSGRGYTF.

The rearrangement joins TRBV18 to TRBJ2-7; D is possibly TRBD2 (6 bases). V was pared by 6 bases and J by 5 bases, with 14 bases between. The germline V gene encodes CDR1 KGHSH and CDR2 LQKENI. This CDR3 is built from 13 residues. The CDR3 sequence: CASSPTREHEQYF. DNA of the CDR3: TGTGCCAGCTCCCCAACCCGGGAGCACGAGCAGTACTTC.

This clonotype was detected only a few times. V is TRBV29-1 and J is TRBJ2-5, with TRBD1 matching 8 bases. Germline V CDR1 and CDR2: SQVTM, ANQGSEA. V was pared by 3 bases and J by 9 bases, with 15 bases of the junction left unmatched. This CDR3 spans 15 amino acids. Written as DNA, the CDR3 is TGCAGCGTTGAGTACCAGGACAGGGAATCTTATGCCCAGTACTTC. Amino acids: CSVEYQDRESYAQYF.

The sample holds a few counts of this clonotype. V usage is TRBV27 and J usage is TRBJ2-1; D perhaps matches TRBD2 (6 bases). Germline CDR1 reads MNHEY; CDR2 reads SMNVEV (reference sequence). V was trimmed by 2 bases and J by 7 bases, leaving 15 bases between them. The CDR3 is made up of 15 amino acids. The CDR3: CASSLDPGVGNEQFF. The CDR3 DNA follows: TGTGCCAGCAGTTTAGATCCGGGAGTCGGGAATGAGCAGTTCTTC.

This clonotype was observed at least ten times. The chain links TRBV11-3 to TRBJ2-3; 7 nucleotides match TRBD2. Per the germline V gene, CDR1 is SGHNT and CDR2 is YENEEA. The CDR3 runs 14 residues. Losses at the gene ends were 4 bases for V and 4 bases for J; bases not matched to a gene: 5. CDR3 DNA: TGTGCCAGCAGCTCGGGAGGTAGTGCAGATACGCAGTATTTT. Its protein is CASSSGGSADTQYF. Using reference TRBV11-3 and TRBJ2-3 for the parts outside the CDR3, the full variable domain is EAGVVQSPRYKIIEKKQPVAFWCNPISGHNTLYWYLQNLGQGPELLIRYENEEAVDDSQLPKDRFSAERLKGVDSTLKIQPAELGDSAVYLCASSSGGSADTQYFGPGTRLTVL.

This clonotype was seen only a few times. The chain joins TRBV4-1 to TRBJ2-7, with TRBD1 matching 7 bases. CDR1 and CDR2 (germline): MGHRA, YSYEKL. This CDR3 spans 15 amino acids. V dropped 0 bases and J dropped 3; count of bases not matched to a gene: 5. In DNA, the CDR3 is TGCGCCAGCAGCCAAGACTACAGGGGATTCTACGAGCAGTACTTC. Translated, it gives CASSQDYRGFYEQYF.

The chain couples TRBV19 to TRBJ1-1; TRBD1 might be the D (6 bases). Germline CDR1 is LNHDA and CDR2 is SQIVND (reference sequence). The CDR3 consists of 13 residues. Trimming pared 9 bases from V and 0 bases from J, leaving 11 bases between. Here the CDR3 reads CASLDRMNTEAFF. Written as DNA, the CDR3 is TGTGCCAGCCTGGACAGAATGAACACTGAAGCTTTCTTT.

This clonotype was recorded many times. The V call is TRBV12-3 or TRBV12-4, the J call TRBJ2-1, with D perhaps TRBD1 (7 bases). Between the trimmed V and J ends, which lost 1 base and 5 bases, there was a span of 12 bases. The CDR3 covers 15 residues. CDR3 nucleotides: TGTGCCAGCAGTTTAGAGGGGGCGGGACACAATGAGCAGTTCTTC. Translated, it gives CASSLEGAGHNEQFF.

This chain connects TRBV7-8 to TRBJ1-3; unclear D gene. CDR3 length: 18 residues. Germline CDR1 SGHVS, CDR2 FQNEAQ. Trimming cost V 0 bases and J 0 bases, with 15 bases left between them. The CDR3 DNA sequence: TGTGCCAGCAGCTTAGCGGCGAGGACCCAGGCCTCTGGAAACACCATATATTTT. Amino acid sequence: CASSLAARTQASGNTIYF.

This clonotype was picked up many times. The chain links TRBV19 to TRBJ1-6; D remains ambiguous. Looked up from germline, CDR1 is LNHDA and CDR2 is SQIVND (reference sequence). The V and J ends lost 9 bases and 7 bases respectively, with 22 bases between them. The CDR3 is 16 residues long. This CDR3 reads CASRVTALRLNSPLHF. In DNA, the CDR3 is TGTGCCAGCCGGGTAACGGCCCTACGGCTAAATTCACCCCTCCACTTT.

The gene calls are TRBV6-2 or TRBV6-3 and TRBJ2-1; TRBD1 matches 7 bases. The CDR3 has 15 residues. After removal of 3 bases from V and 3 bases from J, the junction contained 5 bases not matched to a gene. Per the germline V gene, CDR1 is MNHEY and CDR2 is SVGEGT. The CDR3 here is CASSYQGEFYNEQFF. CDR3 DNA sequence: TGTGCCAGCAGTTATCAGGGGGAGTTCTACAATGAGCAGTTCTTC.

This clonotype showed up just a few times. J is TRBJ1-5 and V is TRBV19; D might be TRBD1 (6 bases). Trimming stripped 7 bases from V and 6 bases from J, with 19 bases between. Germline CDR1 is LNHDA and CDR2 is SQIVND (reference sequence). The CDR3 length is 15 residues. The CDR3 spells CASMVGGRSSQPQHF. In DNA, the CDR3 is TGTGCCAGTATGGTCGGGGGCAGAAGCTCTCAGCCCCAGCATTTT.

The chain recombines TRBV11-3 with TRBJ2-2; D unclear. This CDR3 contains 14 residues. Germline CDR1 and CDR2: SGHNT and YENEEA. Trimming took off 5 bases at V and 0 bases at J, with 7 bases between the two ends. CDR3 residues: CASSHEANTGELFF. In DNA, the CDR3 is TGTGCCAGCAGCCATGAAGCGAACACCGGGGAGCTGTTTTTT. The whole variable domain, remainder taken from reference TRBV11-3 and TRBJ2-2, is EAGVVQSPRYKIIEKKQPVAFWCNPISGHNTLYWYLQNLGQGPELLIRYENEEAVDDSQLPKDRFSAERLKGVDSTLKIQPAELGDSAVYLCASSHEANTGELFFGEGSRLTVL.

This clonotype was recorded many times. This chain connects TRBV28 to TRBJ1-1; maybe TRBD1 (6 bases). Germline V gives CDR1 MDHEN, CDR2 SYDVKM. The V end was cut by 3 bases, the J end by 1 base, with 15 bases between. This CDR3 has 16 amino acids. The CDR3 region has the DNA TGTGCCAGCAGTTTGGAGACAGGTTATAAGAACACTGAAGCTTTCTTT. Translation: CASSLETGYKNTEAFF. Combining the CDR3 with reference TRBV28 and TRBJ1-1 gives the whole variable domain DVKVTQSSRYLVKRTGEKVFLECVQDMDHENMFWYRQDPGLGLRLIYFSYDVKMKEKGDIPEGYSVSREKKERFSLILESASTNQTSMYLCASSLETGYKNTEAFFGQGTRLTVV.

This clonotype came up a few times. V gene TRBV6-6 combines with J gene TRBJ2-3, with D possibly TRBD2 on 6 matching bases. CDR3 length: 16 residues. Germline V gives CDR1 MNHNY, CDR2 SVGAGI (reference sequence). V shed 2 bases and J shed 5 bases, with 17 bases lying between them. The CDR3 sequence: CASSYGGTHGRDTQYF. CDR3 sequence (DNA): TGTGCCAGCAGTTACGGGGGGACCCACGGGAGAGATACGCAGTATTTT.

V and J are TRBV9 and TRBJ2-3; 9 positions agree with TRBD2. Germline V gene sequence: CDR1 SGDLS, CDR2 YYNGEE. The CDR3 is made up of 16 amino acids. With 0 bases clipped from V and 4 bases from J, the junction kept 6 bases outside the gene matches. In DNA, the CDR3 is TGTGCCAGCAGCGTAGAGGCTAGCGGGATAGCAGATACGCAGTATTTT. This codes for CASSVEASGIADTQYF.

This clonotype showed up just a few times. One end of the junction varies from germline; a read error may be responsible. The rearrangement joins TRBV20-1 to TRBJ2-1; 7 nucleotides line up with TRBD2. Germline V gene lookup returns CDR1 DFQATT and CDR2 SNEGSKA (reference sequence). The CDR3 contains 14 residues. This CDR3 is CSARRSGPYNGQFF. The CDR3 DNA follows: TGCAGTGCTAGACGTAGCGGGCCCTACAATGGGCAGTTCTTC.

This clonotype was observed at least ten times. This rearrangement joins TRBV28 to TRBJ2-7; D perhaps matches TRBD1 (6 bases). The CDR3 consists of 13 residues. The V end was cut by 3 bases, the J end by 6 bases, with 12 bases between. The germline V gene encodes CDR1 MDHEN and CDR2 SYDVKM. CDR3 sequence (DNA): TGTGCCAGCAGTTTCAAACAGGGCATCGAGCAGTACTTC. Translation gives CASSFKQGIEQYF.

The chain employs TRBV6-5 and TRBJ1-2, with 10 nucleotides matching TRBD1. Germline V gene lookup returns CDR1 MNHEY and CDR2 SVGAGI. The CDR3 has 17 residues. Unmatched junction bases numbered 10, after V lost 0 bases and J lost 6 bases. In DNA, the CDR3 is TGTGCCAGCAGTTACTCATCGGGACAGGGGATGGGGGATGGCTACACCTTC. Its protein is CASSYSSGQGMGDGYTF.

This clonotype was detected many times. The chain employs TRBV10-3 and TRBJ2-2; perhaps D is TRBD1 or TRBD2 (6 bases each). The germline V and J ends were trimmed by 3 bases and 3 bases, with 14 bases remaining between them. The CDR3 runs 16 residues. The germline gives CDR1 ENHRY, CDR2 SYGVKD. The CDR3 nucleotides are TGTGCCATCAGTGAAGCCGGGGGCTATTACACCGGGGAGCTGTTTTTT. It encodes CAISEAGGYYTGELFF.

V gene TRBV19 combines with J gene TRBJ1-4, with 8 bases identical to TRBD1. Germline-derived CDR1 and CDR2 are LNHDA and SQIVND (reference sequence). J gave up 4 bases and V 6 bases, and 16 bases lay outside the gene matches. This CDR3 spans 18 amino acids. DNA of the CDR3: TGTGCCAGTAGCTCCGGGACAGGCTTTCCCTCACTTAATGAAAAACTGTTTTTT. This translates into CASSSGTGFPSLNEKLFF.

The rearrangement joins TRBV6-1 to TRBJ2-7; D gene unclear. V was clipped by 5 bases and J by 4 bases, with 12 bases between them. The CDR3 has 13 residues. CDR1 and CDR2 from the germline V gene are MNHNS and SASEGT. CDR3 amino acids: CASSSETKYEQYF. CDR3 coding DNA: TGTGCCAGCAGTTCGGAGACAAAATACGAGCAGTACTTC.